One T cell receptor beta chain is described in this entry. Trimming cost V 1 base and J 1 base, with 13 bases left between them. CDR1 is LGHDT and CDR2 is YNNKEL in the germline V gene (reference sequence). CDR3 length equals 16 residues. The data were produced by immunoSEQ multiplex PCR, yet TCRdb's version contains in-frame clones alone and is incomplete. The table has fewer than 500,000 clones, 80% to 90% seen once. This sample stems from a study of blood T cell repertoires in COVID-19. Looking at the study overall: The samples span acute and convalescent COVID-19 from the United States, Italy and Spain.

Participants reported their clinical history, and cohort assignment relied on those reports. The sequenced sample was PBMCs or T cells enriched from blood (not recorded which). The sequence derives from a man younger than 45 who had recovered from COVID-19. V usage is TRBV3-1 (or the pseudogene TRBV3-2) and J usage is TRBJ1-2, with D uncertain. In DNA, the CDR3 is TGTGCCAGCAGCCAAGGAACGACAAACAATAACTATGGCTACACCTTC. Translated: CASSQGTTNNNYGYTF.